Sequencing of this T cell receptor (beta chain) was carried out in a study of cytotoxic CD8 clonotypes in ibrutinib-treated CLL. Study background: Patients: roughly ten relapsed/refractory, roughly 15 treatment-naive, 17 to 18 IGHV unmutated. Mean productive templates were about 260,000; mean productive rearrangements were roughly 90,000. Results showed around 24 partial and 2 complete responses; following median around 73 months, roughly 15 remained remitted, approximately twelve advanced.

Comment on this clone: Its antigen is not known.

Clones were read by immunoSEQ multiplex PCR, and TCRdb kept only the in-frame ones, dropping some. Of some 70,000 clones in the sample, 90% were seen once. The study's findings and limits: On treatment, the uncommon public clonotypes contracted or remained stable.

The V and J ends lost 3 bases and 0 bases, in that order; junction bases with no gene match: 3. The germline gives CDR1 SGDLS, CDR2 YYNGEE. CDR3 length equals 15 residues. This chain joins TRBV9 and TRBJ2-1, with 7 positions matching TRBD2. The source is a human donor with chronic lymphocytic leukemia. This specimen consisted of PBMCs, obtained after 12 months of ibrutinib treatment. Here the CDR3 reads CASSDGGSSYNEQFF. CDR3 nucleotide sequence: TGTGCCAGCAGCGACGGCGGGAGCTCCTACAATGAGCAGTTCTTC.